The 5 T cell receptor beta chains below were found in one sample sequenced in a study of blood T cell repertoires in COVID-19. Sequenced by immunoSEQ multiplex PCR; TCRdb stores in-frame clones only, minus some. The sample contains about 60,000 clones, about 72% of which appear only once. Material: peripheral blood. The source of these receptors is an elderly man with acute or convalescent COVID-19.

The rearrangement uses TRBV12-3 or TRBV12-4 and TRBJ2-3, with D possibly matching TRBD1 (5 bases). The length of the CDR3 is 13 residues. Deletions cut 8 bases from V and 3 bases from J, with 12 bases between. CDR3 residues: CASLQGKTDTQYF. CDR3 nucleotides: TGTGCCAGCCTGCAGGGTAAGACAGATACGCAGTATTTT.

This clone was found many times. This chain uses TRBV3-1 (or the pseudogene TRBV3-2) with TRBJ2-7; tentatively, D is TRBD1 (7 bases). In germline, CDR1 is LGHDT, CDR2 YNNKEL (reference sequence). This CDR3 is built from 14 residues. The V gene lost 3 bases and the J gene lost 3 bases, with 12 bases spanning the gap. The CDR3 protein is CASSQEGALYEQYF. CDR3 coding DNA: TGTGCCAGCAGCCAGGAGGGGGCCCTCTACGAGCAGTACTTC.

This clone was recorded only once. The chain uses TRBV9 and TRBJ1-1, with D maybe TRBD1 (6 bases). Per germline, CDR1 SGDLS and CDR2 YYNGEE. This CDR3 spans 14 amino acids. V was clipped by 3 bases and J by 5 bases, with 14 bases between them. The chain's CDR3 is CASSGEEGVTEAFF. Here the CDR3 DNA reads TGTGCCAGCAGCGGCGAAGAGGGGGTAACTGAAGCTTTCTTT.

This chain uses TRBV5-1 with TRBJ2-6; possibly TRBD1 for D (5 bases). The CDR3 is 17 amino acids. CDR1 is SGHRS, CDR2 YFSETQ, per germline. The V and J ends lost 2 bases and 1 base respectively, with 13 bases between them. CDR3 sequence: CASSFRAVDSGANVLTF. The CDR3 nucleotides are TGCGCCAGCAGCTTCAGGGCCGTGGATTCTGGGGCCAACGTCCTGACTTTC.

V gene TRBV19 combines with J gene TRBJ1-5; D call uncertain. This CDR3 has 13 amino acids. In germline, CDR1 is LNHDA, CDR2 SQIVND (reference sequence). Deletions cut 6 bases from V and 6 bases from J, with 12 bases between. The CDR3 protein is CASRDSGAQPQHF. CDR3 bases: TGTGCCAGTAGGGATTCGGGAGCTCAGCCCCAGCATTTT.